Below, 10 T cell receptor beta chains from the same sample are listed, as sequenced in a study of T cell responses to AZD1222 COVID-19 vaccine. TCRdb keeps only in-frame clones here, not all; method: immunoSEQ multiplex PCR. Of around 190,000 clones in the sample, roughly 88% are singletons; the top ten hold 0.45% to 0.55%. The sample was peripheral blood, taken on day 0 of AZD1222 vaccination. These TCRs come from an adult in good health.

CDR3 DNA: TGTGCCATCAGTGATTCCGGGGGCGGTAATCAGCCCCAGCATTTT. Its translation is CAISDSGGGNQPQHF. The chain uses TRBV10-3 and TRBJ1-5, with D maybe TRBD1 (6 bases). The germline V gene has CDR1 ENHRY and CDR2 SYGVKD. V was cut by 3 bases and J by 4 bases, with 13 bases left in between. This CDR3 comprises 15 residues.

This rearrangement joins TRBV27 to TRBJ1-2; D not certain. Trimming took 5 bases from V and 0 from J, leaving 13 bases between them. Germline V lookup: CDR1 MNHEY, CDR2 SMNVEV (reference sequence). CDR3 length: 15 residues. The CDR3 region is CASSLYGSTNYGYTF. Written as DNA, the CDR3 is TGTGCCAGCAGTCTATACGGGAGCACTAACTATGGCTACACCTTC.

CDR3 sequence reads: CASSLDTGSSYEQYF. CDR3 DNA: TGTGCCAGCAGCTTAGATACGGGCAGCTCCTACGAGCAGTACTTC. The chain links TRBV11-3 to TRBJ2-7; D gene ambiguous. Trimming took off 0 bases at V and 0 bases at J, with 9 bases between the two ends. This CDR3 spans 15 amino acids. Germline V CDR1 and CDR2: SGHNT, YENEEA.

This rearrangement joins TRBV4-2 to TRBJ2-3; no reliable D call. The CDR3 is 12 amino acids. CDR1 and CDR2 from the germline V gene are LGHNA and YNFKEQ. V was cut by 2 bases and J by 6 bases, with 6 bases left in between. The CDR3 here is CASSQTEDTQYF. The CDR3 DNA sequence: TGTGCCAGCAGCCAAACGGAGGATACGCAGTATTTT.

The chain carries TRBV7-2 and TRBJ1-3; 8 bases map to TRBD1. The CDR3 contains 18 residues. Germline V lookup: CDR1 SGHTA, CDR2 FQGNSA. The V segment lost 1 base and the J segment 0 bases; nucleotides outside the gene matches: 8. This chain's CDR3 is CASSLVWDRPLSGNTIYF. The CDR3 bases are TGTGCCAGCAGCTTAGTCTGGGACAGGCCCCTCTCTGGAAACACCATATATTTT.

This CDR3 reads CASSLDTAGELFF. The CDR3, as DNA: TGTGCCAGCAGCTTAGATACGGCCGGGGAGCTGTTTTTT. This chain links TRBV11-2 with TRBJ2-2; no reliable D call. The CDR3 covers 13 residues. Trimming cost V 0 bases and J 6 bases, with 5 bases left between them. CDR1 is SGHAT and CDR2 is FQNNGV in the germline V gene.

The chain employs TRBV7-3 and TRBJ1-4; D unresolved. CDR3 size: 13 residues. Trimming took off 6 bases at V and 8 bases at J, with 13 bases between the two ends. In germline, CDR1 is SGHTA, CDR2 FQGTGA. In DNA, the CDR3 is TGTGCCAGCAGTTTGGGCCGACTGGAAAAACTGTTTTTT. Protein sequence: CASSLGRLEKLFF.

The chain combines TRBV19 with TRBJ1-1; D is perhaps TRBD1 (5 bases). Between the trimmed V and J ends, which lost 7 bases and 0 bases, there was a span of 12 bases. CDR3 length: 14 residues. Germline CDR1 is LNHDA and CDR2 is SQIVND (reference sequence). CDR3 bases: TGTGCCAGTATCCGGGACGGTTTGAACACTGAAGCTTTCTTT. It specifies CASIRDGLNTEAFF.

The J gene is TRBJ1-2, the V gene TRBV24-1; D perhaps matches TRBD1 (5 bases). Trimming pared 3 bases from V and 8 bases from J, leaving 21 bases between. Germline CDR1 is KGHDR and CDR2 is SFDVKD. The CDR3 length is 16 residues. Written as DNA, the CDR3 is TGTGCCACCAGTGATGCTCGTGTAAGGACAAGCGTCGGCTACACCTTC. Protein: CATSDARVRTSVGYTF.

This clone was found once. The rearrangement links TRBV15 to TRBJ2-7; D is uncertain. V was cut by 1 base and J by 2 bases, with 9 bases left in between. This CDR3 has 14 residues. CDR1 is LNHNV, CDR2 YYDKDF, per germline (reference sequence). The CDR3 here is CATSRVAAPYEQYF. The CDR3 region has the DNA TGTGCCACCAGCAGAGTGGCAGCTCCCTACGAGCAGTACTTC.